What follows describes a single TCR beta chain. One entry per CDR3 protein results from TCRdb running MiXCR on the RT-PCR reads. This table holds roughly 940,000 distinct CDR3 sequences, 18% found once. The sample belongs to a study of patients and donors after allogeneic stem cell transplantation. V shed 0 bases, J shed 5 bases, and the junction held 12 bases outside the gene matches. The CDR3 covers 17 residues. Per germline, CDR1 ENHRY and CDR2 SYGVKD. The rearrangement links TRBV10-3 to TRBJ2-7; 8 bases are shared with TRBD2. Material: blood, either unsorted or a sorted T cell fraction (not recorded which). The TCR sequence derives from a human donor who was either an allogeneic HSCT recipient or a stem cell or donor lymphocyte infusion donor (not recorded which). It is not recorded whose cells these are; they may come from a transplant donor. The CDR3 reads CAISESRGGSGTHEQYF. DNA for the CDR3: TGTGCCATCAGTGAGTCTAGAGGGGGTAGCGGGACCCACGAGCAGTACTTC.